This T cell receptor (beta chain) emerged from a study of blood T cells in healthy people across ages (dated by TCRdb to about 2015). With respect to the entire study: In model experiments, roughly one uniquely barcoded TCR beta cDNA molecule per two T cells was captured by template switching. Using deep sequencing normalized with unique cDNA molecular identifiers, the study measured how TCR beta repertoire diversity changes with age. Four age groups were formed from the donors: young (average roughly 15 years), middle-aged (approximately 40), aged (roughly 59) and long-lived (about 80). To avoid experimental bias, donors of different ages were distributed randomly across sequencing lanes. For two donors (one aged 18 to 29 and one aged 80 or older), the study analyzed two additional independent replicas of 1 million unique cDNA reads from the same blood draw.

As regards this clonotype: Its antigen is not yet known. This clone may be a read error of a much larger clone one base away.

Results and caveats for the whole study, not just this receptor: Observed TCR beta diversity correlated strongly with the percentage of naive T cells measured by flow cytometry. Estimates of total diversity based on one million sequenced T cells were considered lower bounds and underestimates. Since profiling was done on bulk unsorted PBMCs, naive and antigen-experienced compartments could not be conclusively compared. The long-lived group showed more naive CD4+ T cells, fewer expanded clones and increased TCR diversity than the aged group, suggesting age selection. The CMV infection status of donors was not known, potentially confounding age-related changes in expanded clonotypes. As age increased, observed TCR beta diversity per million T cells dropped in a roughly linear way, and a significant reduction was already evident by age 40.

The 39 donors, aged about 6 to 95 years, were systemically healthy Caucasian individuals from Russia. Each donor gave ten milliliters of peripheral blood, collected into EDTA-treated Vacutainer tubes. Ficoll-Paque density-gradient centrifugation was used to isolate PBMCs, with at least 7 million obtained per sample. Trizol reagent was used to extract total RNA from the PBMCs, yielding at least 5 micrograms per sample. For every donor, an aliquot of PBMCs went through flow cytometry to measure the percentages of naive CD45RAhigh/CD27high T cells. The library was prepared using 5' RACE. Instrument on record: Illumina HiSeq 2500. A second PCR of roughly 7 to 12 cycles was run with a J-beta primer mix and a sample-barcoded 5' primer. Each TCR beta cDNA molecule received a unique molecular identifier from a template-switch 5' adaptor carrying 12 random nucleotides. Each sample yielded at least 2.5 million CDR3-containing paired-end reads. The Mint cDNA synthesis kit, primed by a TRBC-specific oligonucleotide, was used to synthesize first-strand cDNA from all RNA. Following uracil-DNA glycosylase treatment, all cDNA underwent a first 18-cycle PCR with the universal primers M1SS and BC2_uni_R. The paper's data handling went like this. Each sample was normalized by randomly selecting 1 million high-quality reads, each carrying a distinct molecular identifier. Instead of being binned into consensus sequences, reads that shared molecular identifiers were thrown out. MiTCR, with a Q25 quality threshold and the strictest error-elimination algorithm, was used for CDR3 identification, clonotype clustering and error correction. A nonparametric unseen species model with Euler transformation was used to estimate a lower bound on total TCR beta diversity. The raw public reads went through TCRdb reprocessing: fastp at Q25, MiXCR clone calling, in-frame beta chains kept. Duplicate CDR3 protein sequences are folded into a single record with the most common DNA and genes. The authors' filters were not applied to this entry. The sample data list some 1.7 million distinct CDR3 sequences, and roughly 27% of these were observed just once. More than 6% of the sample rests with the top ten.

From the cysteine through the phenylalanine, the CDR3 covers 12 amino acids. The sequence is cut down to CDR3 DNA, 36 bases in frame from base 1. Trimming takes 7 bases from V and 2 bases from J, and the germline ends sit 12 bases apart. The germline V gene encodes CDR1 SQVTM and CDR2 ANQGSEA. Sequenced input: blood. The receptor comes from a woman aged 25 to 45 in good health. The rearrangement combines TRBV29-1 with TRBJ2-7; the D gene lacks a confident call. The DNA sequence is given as TGCAGCGGTGAGGATGATACCTACGAGCAGTACTTC. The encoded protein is CSGEDDTYEQYF.